This is a list of T cell receptor beta chains from one sample in a study of blood T cell repertoires in COVID-19. Sequencing was performed with immunoSEQ multiplex PCR; in TCRdb, only in-frame clones are kept and a portion is missing. In the table there are roughly 23,000 clones, roughly nine tenths of which are singletons. The sample consisted of peripheral blood. The receptors come from a man in his 70s with COVID-19, enrolled during active disease. Both conserved end residues are part of each CDR3. Fields, in order: D gene, J gene, clone size, V gene, CDR3 protein, CDR3 DNA. The D gene is left open where the match is weak. A row's size may be missing; if present it is once, few, many or a size class.

TRBD1 TRBJ1-5 few TRBV11-2 CASSRLRTGEPQHF TGTGCCAGCAGCCGCCTCCGGACAGGGGAGCCCCAGCATTTT
. TRBJ2-3 . TRBV11-2 CASSLGGGHTDTQYF TGTGCCAGCAGCTTAGGAGGCGGACACACAGATACGCAGTATTTT
. TRBJ1-2 . TRBV18 CASSPSGEVYGYTF TGTGCCAGCTCACCTTCGGGAGAGGTCTATGGCTACACCTTC
. TRBJ1-6 . TRBV5-1 CASSLGPRGNSPLHF TGCGCCAGCAGCTTGGGGCCCCGGGGGAATTCACCCCTCCACTTT
TRBD1 TRBJ2-1 . TRBV27 CASRTGGSSSYNEQFF TGTGCCTCGAGGACAGGGGGTTCGAGCTCCTACAATGAGCAGTTCTTC
. TRBJ2-1 . TRBV7-9 CASSSPGSSNYNEQFF TGTGCCAGCAGCTCTCCGGGGAGTTCGAACTACAATGAGCAGTTCTTC
. TRBJ2-5 . TRBV27 CASRRLPRGIETQYF TGTGCCAGCCGTAGACTTCCTAGAGGCATAGAGACCCAGTACTTC
. TRBJ2-7 . TRBV19 CASSTGASYEQYF TGTGCCAGTAGTACAGGGGCCTCCTACGAGCAGTACTTC
TRBD1 TRBJ2-2 . TRBV6-6 CASSMTGGYTGELFF TGTGCCAGCAGTATGACAGGGGGGTACACCGGGGAGCTGTTTTTT
. TRBJ1-5 . TRBV10-3 CAIGKGSQPQHF TGTGCCATCGGGAAGGGGTCTCAGCCCCAGCATTTT
TRBD1 TRBJ2-1 . TRBV30 CAWSVWGRGQMNEQFF TGTGCCTGGAGTGTGTGGGGCAGGGGGCAGATGAATGAGCAGTTCTTC
TRBD1 TRBJ1-2 . TRBV2 CASRPTGAAGYTF TGTGCCAGCAGGCCGACAGGGGCCGCTGGCTACACCTTC
TRBD1 TRBJ2-7 once TRBV6-6 CASSSGTGFSYEQYF TGTGCCAGCAGTTCCGGGACAGGCTTTTCCTACGAGCAGTACTTC
TRBD2 TRBJ2-7 once TRBV3-1/TRBV3-2 CASAQRGLAGEKYEQYF TGTGCCAGCGCCCAGAGGGGGCTAGCGGGGGAGAAATACGAGCAGTACTTC
. TRBJ1-1 . TRBV19 CASSIGAGLTEAFF TGTGCCAGTAGTATAGGGGCAGGGTTAACTGAAGCTTTCTTT
TRBD1 TRBJ2-7 . TRBV18 CASSLRTGSKPEQYF TGTGCCAGCTCACTGCGGACAGGGTCGAAACCCGAGCAGTACTTC
. TRBJ2-7 . TRBV19 CASSSPSDPSYEQYF TGTGCCAGTAGCTCCCCTAGCGATCCCTCCTACGAGCAGTACTTC
TRBD1 TRBJ1-1 . TRBV5-1 CASSFTTGAATEAFF TGCGCCAGCAGCTTTACTACAGGGGCGGCGACTGAAGCTTTCTTT
TRBD1 TRBJ2-1 . TRBV7-2 CASSFAGGYEQFF TGTGCCAGCAGCTTTGCAGGGGGCTATGAGCAGTTCTTC
. TRBJ2-7 . TRBV10-2 CASSSLAIEQYF TGCGCCAGCAGTTCTCTAGCGATCGAGCAGTACTTC
. TRBJ2-1 . TRBV6-5 CASSPPGRGNEQFF TGTGCCAGCAGTCCCCCCGGCCGGGGCAATGAGCAGTTCTTC
. TRBJ2-2 . TRBV6-5 CASVSRGVTGELFF TGTGCCAGCGTATCCAGGGGGGTCACCGGGGAGCTGTTTTTT
TRBD1 TRBJ1-1 . TRBV14 CASSPDRGNTEAFF TGTGCCAGCAGCCCGGACAGGGGGAACACTGAAGCTTTCTTT
. TRBJ2-1 . TRBV6-5 CASSYALPDEQFF TGTGCCAGCAGTTATGCACTGCCCGATGAGCAGTTCTTC
. TRBJ1-6 . TRBV27 CASSLGRNSPLHF TGTGCCAGCAGTTTGGGCAGGAATTCACCCCTCCACTTT
. TRBJ1-2 . TRBV29-1 CSVYDPEAWGYTF TGCAGCGTTTATGACCCAGAGGCATGGGGCTACACCTTC
. TRBJ2-1 once TRBV7-2 CASSLKRNEQFF TGTGCCAGCAGCTTAAAGCGCAATGAGCAGTTCTTC
TRBD2 TRBJ2-7 . TRBV6-5 CASSLAGGAYEQYF TGTGCCAGCAGCCTAGCGGGAGGAGCCTACGAGCAGTACTTC
. TRBJ2-6 . TRBV27 CASRGTTGANVLTF TGTGCCAGCCGGGGAACAACTGGGGCCAACGTCCTGACTTTC
TRBD1 TRBJ2-5 . TRBV29-1 CSLGTGETQYF TGCAGCCTCGGGACAGGAGAGACCCAGTACTTC
. TRBJ2-4 . TRBV4-1 CASSQGNTLAKNIQYF TGCGCCAGCAGCCAAGGCAATACATTAGCCAAAAACATTCAGTACTTC
. TRBJ1-2 . TRBV5-1 CASSLEPGDHGYTF TGCGCCAGCAGCTTAGAACCAGGGGACCATGGCTACACCTTC
TRBD1 TRBJ2-7 . TRBV7-9 CASSLGGQGARYEQYF TGTGCCAGCAGCTTAGGAGGACAGGGGGCGAGGTACGAGCAGTACTTC
TRBD2 TRBJ2-7 . TRBV5-1 CASSWRGLAGVDEQYF TGCGCCAGCAGCTGGAGGGGACTAGCGGGAGTAGACGAGCAGTACTTC
TRBD2 TRBJ2-1 . TRBV18 CASSPRTSGGSSYNEQFF TGTGCCAGCTCCCCCAGGACTAGCGGGGGTTCCTCCTACAATGAGCAGTTCTTC
. TRBJ2-1 few TRBV11-2 CASSLIVWRGPRYNEQFF TGTGCCAGCAGCTTAATCGTATGGAGGGGGCCTAGATACAATGAGCAGTTCTTC
TRBD2 TRBJ2-7 . TRBV27 CASRALAGANRNEQYF TGTGCCAGCAGGGCACTAGCGGGGGCCAACAGGAACGAGCAGTACTTC
. TRBJ2-7 . TRBV5-1 CASGPGGLYEQYF TGCGCCAGCGGCCCGGGGGGCCTCTACGAGCAGTACTTC
. TRBJ1-1 . TRBV5-1 CASSLGLQGWTEAFF TGCGCCAGCAGCTTGGGGTTGCAGGGTTGGACTGAAGCTTTCTTT
TRBD2 TRBJ2-1 . TRBV7-8 CASVLSRRPSGYNEQFF TGTGCCAGCGTACTTAGTAGGCGGCCTAGCGGGTACAATGAGCAGTTCTTC